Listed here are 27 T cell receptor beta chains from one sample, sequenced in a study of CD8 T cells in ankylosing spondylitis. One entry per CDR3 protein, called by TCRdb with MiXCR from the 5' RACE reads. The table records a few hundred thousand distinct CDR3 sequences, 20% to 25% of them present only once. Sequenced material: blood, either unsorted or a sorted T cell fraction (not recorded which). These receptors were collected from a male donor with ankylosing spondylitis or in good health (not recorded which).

DNA of the CDR3: TGCAGCGTTGAAACGGGGAACACCGGGGAGCTGTTTTTT. The encoded protein is CSVETGNTGELFF. The chain recombines TRBV29-1 with TRBJ2-2; D unclear. Germline CDR1 reads SQVTM; CDR2 reads ANQGSEA. The V and J ends lost 2 bases and 1 base respectively, with 5 bases between them. The length of the CDR3 is 13 residues.

The CDR3 DNA follows: TGTGCCAGCAGCATGACCGCAGCCGGGGAGCTGTTTTTT. This translates into CASSMTAAGELFF. The gene calls are TRBV13 and TRBJ2-2; D unresolved. Germline assignment: CDR1 PRHDT and CDR2 FYEKMQ (reference sequence). V shed 5 bases and J shed 6 bases, with 10 bases lying between them. This CDR3 contains 13 residues.

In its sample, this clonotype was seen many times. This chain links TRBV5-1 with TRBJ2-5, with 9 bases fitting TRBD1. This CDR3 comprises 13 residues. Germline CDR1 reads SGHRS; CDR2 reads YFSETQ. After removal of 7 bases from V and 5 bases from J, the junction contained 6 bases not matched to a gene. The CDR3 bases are TGCGCCAGCGGGACAGGGAGGGTCGAGACCCAGTACTTC. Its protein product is CASGTGRVETQYF.

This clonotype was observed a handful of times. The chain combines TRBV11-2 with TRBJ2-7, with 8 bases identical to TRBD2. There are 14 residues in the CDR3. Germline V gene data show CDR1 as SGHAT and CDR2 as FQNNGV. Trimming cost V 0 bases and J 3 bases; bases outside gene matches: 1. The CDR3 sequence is CASSLDGTSYEQYF. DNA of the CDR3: TGTGCCAGCAGCTTAGATGGGACTAGCTACGAGCAGTACTTC.

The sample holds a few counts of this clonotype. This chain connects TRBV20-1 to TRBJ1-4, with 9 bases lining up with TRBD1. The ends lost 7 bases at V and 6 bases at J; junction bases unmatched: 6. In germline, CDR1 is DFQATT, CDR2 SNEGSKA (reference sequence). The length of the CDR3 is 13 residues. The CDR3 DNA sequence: TGCAGTGGGCGGGGACAGGGCTATGAAAAACTGTTTTTT. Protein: CSGRGQGYEKLFF.

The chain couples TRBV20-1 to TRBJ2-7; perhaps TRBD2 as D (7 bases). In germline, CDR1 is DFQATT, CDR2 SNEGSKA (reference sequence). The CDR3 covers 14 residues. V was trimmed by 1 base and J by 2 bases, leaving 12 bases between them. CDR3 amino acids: CSARAGGFPYEQYF. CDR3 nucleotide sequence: TGCAGTGCTAGAGCGGGGGGCTTCCCCTACGAGCAGTACTTC.

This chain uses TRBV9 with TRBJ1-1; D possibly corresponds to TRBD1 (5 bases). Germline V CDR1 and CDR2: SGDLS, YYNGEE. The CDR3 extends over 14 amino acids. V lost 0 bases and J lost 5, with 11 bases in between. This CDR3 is CASSVAGTGTEAFF. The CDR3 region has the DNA TGTGCCAGCAGCGTAGCAGGGACGGGTACTGAAGCTTTCTTT.

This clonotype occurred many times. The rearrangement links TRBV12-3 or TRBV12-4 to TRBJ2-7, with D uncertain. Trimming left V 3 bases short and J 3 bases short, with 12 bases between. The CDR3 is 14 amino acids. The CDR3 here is CASSFGVRVYEQYF. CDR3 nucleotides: TGTGCCAGCAGTTTCGGTGTAAGGGTCTACGAGCAGTACTTC.

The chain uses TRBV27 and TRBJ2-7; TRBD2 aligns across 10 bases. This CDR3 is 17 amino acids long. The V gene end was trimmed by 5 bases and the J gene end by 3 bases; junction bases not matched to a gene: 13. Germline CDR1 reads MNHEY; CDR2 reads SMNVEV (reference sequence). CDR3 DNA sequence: TGTGCCAGCAGTCCAATCCCCTCAGCGGGGGGGCTCTACGAGCAGTACTTC. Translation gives CASSPIPSAGGLYEQYF.

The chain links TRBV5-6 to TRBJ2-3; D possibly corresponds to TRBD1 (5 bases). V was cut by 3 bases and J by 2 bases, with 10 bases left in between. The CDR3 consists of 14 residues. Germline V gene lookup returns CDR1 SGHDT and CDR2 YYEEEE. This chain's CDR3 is CASSSRQITDTQYF. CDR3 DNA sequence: TGTGCCAGCAGCTCTAGACAGATCACAGATACGCAGTATTTT. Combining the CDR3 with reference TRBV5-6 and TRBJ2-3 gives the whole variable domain DAGVTQSPTHLIKTRGQQVTLRCSPKSGHDTVSWYQQALGQGPQFIFQYYEEEERQRGNFPDRFSGHQFPNYSSELNVNALLLGDSALYLCASSSRQITDTQYFGPGTRLTVL.

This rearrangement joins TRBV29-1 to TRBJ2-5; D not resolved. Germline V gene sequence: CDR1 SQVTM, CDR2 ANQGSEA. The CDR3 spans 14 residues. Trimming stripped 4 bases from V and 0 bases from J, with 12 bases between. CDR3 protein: CSVGVPKYQETQYF. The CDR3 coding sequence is TGCAGCGTTGGGGTGCCTAAGTACCAAGAGACCCAGTACTTC. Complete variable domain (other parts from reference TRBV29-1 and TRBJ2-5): SAVISQKPSRDICQRGTSLTIQCQVDSQVTMMFWYRQQPGQSLTLIATANQGSEATYESGFVIDKFPISRPNLTFSTLTVSNMSPEDSSIYLCSVGVPKYQETQYFGPGTRLLVL.

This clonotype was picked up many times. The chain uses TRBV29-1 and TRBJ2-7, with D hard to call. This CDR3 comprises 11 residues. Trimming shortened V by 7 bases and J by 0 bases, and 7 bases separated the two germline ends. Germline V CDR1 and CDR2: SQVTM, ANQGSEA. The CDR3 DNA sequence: TGCAGCGCAACATACTCCTACGAGCAGTACTTC. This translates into CSATYSYEQYF.

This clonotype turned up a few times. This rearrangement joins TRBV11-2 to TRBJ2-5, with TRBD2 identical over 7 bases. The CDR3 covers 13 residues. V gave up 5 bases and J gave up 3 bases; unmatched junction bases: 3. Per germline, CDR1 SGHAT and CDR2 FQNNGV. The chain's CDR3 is CASSGSGEETQYF. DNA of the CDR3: TGTGCCAGCAGCGGCAGCGGGGAAGAGACCCAGTACTTC.

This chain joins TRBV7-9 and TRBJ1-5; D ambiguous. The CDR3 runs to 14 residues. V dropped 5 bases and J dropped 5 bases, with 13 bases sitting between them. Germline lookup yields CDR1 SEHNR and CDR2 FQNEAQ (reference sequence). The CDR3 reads CASSPPGSDQPQHF. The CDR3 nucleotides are TGTGCCAGCAGCCCGCCGGGAAGCGATCAGCCCCAGCATTTT.

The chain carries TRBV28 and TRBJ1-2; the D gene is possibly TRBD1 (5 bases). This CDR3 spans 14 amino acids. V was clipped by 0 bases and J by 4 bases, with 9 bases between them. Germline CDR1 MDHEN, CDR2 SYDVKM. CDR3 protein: CASSLWGPSYGYTF. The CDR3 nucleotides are TGTGCCAGCAGTTTATGGGGGCCTAGCTATGGCTACACCTTC.

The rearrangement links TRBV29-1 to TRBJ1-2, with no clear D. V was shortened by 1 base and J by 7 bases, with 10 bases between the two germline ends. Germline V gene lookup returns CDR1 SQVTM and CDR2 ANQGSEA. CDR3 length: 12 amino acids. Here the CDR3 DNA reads TGCAGCGTTGAAGGGCTAGTCGGTGGCTACACCTTC. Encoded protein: CSVEGLVGGYTF.

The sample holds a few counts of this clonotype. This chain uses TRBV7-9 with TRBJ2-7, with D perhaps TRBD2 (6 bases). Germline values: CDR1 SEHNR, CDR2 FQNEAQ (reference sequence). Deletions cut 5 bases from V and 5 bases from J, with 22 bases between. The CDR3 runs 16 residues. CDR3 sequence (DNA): TGTGCCAGCAGCCTACCCTGGGGGGAGACTAGGGACGAGCAGTACTTC. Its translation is CASSLPWGETRDEQYF.

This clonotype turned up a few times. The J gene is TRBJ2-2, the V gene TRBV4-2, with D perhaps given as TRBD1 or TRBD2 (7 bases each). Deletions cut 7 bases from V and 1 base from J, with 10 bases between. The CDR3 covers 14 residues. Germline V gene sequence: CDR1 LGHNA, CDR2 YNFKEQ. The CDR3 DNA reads TGTGCCAGCACAGGGGGGGAGAACACCGGGGAGCTGTTTTTT. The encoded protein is CASTGGENTGELFF.

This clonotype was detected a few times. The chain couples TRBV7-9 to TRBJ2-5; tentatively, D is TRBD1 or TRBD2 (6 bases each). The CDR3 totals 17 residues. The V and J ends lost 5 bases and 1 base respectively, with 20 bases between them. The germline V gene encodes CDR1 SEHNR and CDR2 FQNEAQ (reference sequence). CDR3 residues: CASSPTGAGYTQETQYF. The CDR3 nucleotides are TGTGCCAGCAGCCCGACGGGGGCCGGCTATACCCAAGAGACCCAGTACTTC.

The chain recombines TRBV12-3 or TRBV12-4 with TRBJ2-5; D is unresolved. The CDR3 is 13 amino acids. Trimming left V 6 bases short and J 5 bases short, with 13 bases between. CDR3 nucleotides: TGTGCCAGCAGGTCTGCAATCGGTGAGACCCAGTACTTC. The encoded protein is CASRSAIGETQYF.

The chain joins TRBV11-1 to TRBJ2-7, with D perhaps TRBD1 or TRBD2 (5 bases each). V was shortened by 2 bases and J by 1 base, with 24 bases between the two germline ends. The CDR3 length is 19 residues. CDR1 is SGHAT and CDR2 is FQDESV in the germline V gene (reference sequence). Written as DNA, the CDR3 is TGTGCCAGCAGCTTAAGTTTCGCCGTGGGGACCTCGGCGTCCTACGAGCAGTACTTC. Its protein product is CASSLSFAVGTSASYEQYF.

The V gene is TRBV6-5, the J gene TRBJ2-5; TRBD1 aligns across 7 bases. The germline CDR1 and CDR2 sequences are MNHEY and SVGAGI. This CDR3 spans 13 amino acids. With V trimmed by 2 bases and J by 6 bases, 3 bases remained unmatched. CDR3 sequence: CASSYQGEKTQYF. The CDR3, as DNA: TGTGCCAGCAGTTACCAGGGGGAGAAGACCCAGTACTTC.

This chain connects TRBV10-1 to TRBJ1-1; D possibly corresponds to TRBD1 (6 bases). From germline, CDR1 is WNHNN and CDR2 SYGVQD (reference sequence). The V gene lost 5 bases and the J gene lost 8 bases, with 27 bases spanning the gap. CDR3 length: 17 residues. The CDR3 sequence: CASSPDSPGWSVAEAFF. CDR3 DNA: TGCGCCAGCAGTCCGGACAGTCCGGGGTGGTCCGTAGCCGAAGCTTTCTTT.

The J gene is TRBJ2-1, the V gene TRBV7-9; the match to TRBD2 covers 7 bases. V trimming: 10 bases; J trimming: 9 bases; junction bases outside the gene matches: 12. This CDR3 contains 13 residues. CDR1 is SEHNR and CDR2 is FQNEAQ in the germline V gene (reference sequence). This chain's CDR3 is CAIRRPSGVEQFF. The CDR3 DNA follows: TGTGCCATAAGGAGACCAAGCGGGGTTGAGCAGTTCTTC.

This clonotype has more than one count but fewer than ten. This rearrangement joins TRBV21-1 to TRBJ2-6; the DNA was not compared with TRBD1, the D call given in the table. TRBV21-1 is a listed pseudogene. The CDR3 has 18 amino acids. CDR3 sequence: CASRTGQGARSGANVLTF. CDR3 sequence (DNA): TGTGCCAGCAGAACCGGACAGGGGGCGCGGTCTGGGGCCAACGTCCTGACTTTC.

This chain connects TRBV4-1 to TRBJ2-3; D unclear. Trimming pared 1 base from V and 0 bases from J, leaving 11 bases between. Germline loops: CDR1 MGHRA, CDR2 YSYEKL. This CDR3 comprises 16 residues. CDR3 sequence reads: CASSQVEVASTDTQYF. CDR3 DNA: TGCGCCAGCAGCCAAGTAGAGGTTGCTAGCACAGATACGCAGTATTTT.

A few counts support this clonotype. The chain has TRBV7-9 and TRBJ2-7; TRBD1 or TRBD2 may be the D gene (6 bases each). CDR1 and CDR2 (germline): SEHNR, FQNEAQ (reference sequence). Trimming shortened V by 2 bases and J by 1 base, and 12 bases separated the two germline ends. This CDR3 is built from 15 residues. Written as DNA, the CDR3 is TGTGCCAGCAGCTTATGGGGGGCGGAATCCTACGAGCAGTACTTC. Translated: CASSLWGAESYEQYF. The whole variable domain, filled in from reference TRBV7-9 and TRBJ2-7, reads DTGVSQNPRHKITKRGQNVTFRCDPISEHNRLYWYRQTLGQGPEFLTYFQNEAQLEKSRLLSDRFSAERPKGSFSTLEIQRTEQGDSAMYLCASSLWGAESYEQYFGPGTRLTVT.